This TCR beta chain was profiled in a study of blood T cell repertoires in COVID-19. Study information: Some COVID-19 samples were acute and others convalescent; all came from the United States, Italy and Spain.

In the authors' workflow: Reference gene primer amplification gave estimated nucleated cell counts. Assay: immunoSEQ multiplex PCR; the TCRdb copy retains only in-frame clones and omits some. The DNA gave D and trimming, while V, J and clone size come from that table. This sample has around 71,000 clones, with approximately 80% found just once. Germline CDR1 MNHEY, CDR2 SVGAGI. With 2 bases removed from V and 2 bases from J, the gap between germline ends came to 15 bases. The CDR3 is made up of 16 amino acids. Material: peripheral blood. This TCR came from a man aged 70 or older with acute or convalescent COVID-19. The rearrangement joins TRBV6-5 to TRBJ2-5, with a weak D call TRBD1 (6 bases). As DNA, the CDR3 is TGTGCCAGCAGTTACCCGGCCGGGACACAGCAAGAGACCCAGTACTTC. The encoded protein is CASSYPAGTQQETQYF.